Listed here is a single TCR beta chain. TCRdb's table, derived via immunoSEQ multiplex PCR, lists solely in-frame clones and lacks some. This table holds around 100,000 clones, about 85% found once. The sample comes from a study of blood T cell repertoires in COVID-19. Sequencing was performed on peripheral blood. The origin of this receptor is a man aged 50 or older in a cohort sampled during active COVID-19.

The CDR3: CASSLTGHSYEQYF. In DNA, the CDR3 is TGTGCCAGCAGCTTAACAGGGCACTCCTACGAGCAGTACTTC. This chain connects TRBV7-8 to TRBJ2-7; D possibly corresponds to TRBD1 (6 bases). Trimming shortened V by 2 bases and J by 0 bases, and 8 bases separated the two germline ends. CDR1 is SGHVS and CDR2 is FQNEAQ in the germline V gene. This CDR3 is built from 14 residues. The complete variable domain, with remaining parts taken from reference TRBV7-8 and TRBJ2-7, reads GAGVSQSPRYKVAKRGQDVALRCDPISGHVSLFWYQQALGQGPEFLTYFQNEAQLDKSGLPSDRFFAERPEGSVSTLKIQRTQQEDSAVYLCASSLTGHSYEQYFGPGTRLTVT.